These 2 T cell receptor beta chains share one sample of origin, sequenced in a study of response to subunit inactivated influenza vaccine. In TCRdb, the RT-PCR reads were re-called with MiXCR into one record per CDR3 protein. The sample consists of 500,000 to 750,000 distinct CDR3 sequences, approximately 15% of them appearing once. Material: PBMCs from blood, obtained 12 days after vaccination. Every receptor here comes from a man aged 50 to 60 who received an inactivated influenza vaccine.

This clonotype has ten or more counts. The V gene is TRBV20-1, the J gene TRBJ2-7; D may correspond to TRBD1 or TRBD2 (6 bases each). Looked up from germline, CDR1 is DFQATT and CDR2 is SNEGSKA (reference sequence). V was cut by 2 bases and J by 2 bases, with 13 bases left in between. CDR3 length: 14 amino acids. CDR3 coding DNA: TGCAGTGCTAGATCAGAGGGGGGACCCTACGAGCAGTACTTC. Residues: CSARSEGGPYEQYF.

In its sample, this clonotype was seen a few times. The chain carries TRBV10-3 and TRBJ1-1, with D maybe TRBD1 (5 bases). V shed 9 bases and J shed 0 bases, with 11 bases lying between them. The CDR3 runs to 13 residues. Looked up from germline, CDR1 is ENHRY and CDR2 is SYGVKD. The CDR3 DNA is TGTGCCATTACCCGACAGCTGAACACTGAAGCTTTCTTT. Translating gives CAITRQLNTEAFF.